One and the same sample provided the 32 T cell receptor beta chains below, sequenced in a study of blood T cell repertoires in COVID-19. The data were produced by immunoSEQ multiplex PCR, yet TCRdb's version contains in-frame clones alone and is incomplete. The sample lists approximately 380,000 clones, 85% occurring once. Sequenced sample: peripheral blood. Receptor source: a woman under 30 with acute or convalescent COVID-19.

The CDR3 here is CASSFAGEHYNEQFF. CDR3 nucleotide sequence: TGTGCCAGCAGTTTTGCGGGAGAACACTACAATGAGCAGTTCTTC. The V gene is TRBV28, the J gene TRBJ2-1; 7 bases map to TRBD2. V shed 3 bases and J 3 bases; nucleotides not matched to a gene: 5. Germline values: CDR1 MDHEN, CDR2 SYDVKM. The CDR3 has 15 residues.

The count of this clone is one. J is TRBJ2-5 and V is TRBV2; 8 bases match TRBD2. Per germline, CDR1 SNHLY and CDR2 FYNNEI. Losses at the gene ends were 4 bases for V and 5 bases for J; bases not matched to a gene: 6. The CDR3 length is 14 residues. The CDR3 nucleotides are TGTGCCAGCAGTGTACGGGGGGGCGGGGAGACCCAGTACTTC. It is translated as CASSVRGGGETQYF.

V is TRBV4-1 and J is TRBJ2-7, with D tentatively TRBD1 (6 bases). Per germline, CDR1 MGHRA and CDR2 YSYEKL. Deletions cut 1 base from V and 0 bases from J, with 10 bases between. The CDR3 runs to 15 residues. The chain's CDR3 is CASSQGQDSSYEQYF. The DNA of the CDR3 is TGCGCCAGCAGCCAAGGGCAGGACAGCTCCTACGAGCAGTACTTC.

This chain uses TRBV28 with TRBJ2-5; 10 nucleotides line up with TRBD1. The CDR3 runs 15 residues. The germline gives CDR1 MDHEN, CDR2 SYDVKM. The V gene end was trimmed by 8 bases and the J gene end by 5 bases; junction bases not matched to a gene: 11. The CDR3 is CASPPRQGAWETQYF. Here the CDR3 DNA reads TGTGCCAGCCCGCCCAGACAGGGGGCCTGGGAGACCCAGTACTTC.

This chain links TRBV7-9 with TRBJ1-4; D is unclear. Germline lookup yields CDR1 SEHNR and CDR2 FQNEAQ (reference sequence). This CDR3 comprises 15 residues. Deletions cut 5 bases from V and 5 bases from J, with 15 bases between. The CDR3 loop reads CASSPGLQQNEKLFF. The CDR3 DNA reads TGTGCCAGCAGCCCCGGACTACAGCAAAATGAAAAACTGTTTTTT.

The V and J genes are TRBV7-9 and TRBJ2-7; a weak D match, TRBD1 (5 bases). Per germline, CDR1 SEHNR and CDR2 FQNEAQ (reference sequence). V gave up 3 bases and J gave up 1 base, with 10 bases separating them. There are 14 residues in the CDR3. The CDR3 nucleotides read TGTGCCAGCAGCTTCAGGGAAGGATCCTACGAGCAGTACTTC. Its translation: CASSFREGSYEQYF.

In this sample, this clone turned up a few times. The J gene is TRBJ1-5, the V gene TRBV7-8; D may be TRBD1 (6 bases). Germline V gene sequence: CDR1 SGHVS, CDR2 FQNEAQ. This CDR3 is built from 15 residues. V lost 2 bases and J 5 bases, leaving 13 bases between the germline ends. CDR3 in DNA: TGTGCCAGCAGCTTACGGGGGGGCTTGGATCAGCCCCAGCATTTT. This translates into CASSLRGGLDQPQHF. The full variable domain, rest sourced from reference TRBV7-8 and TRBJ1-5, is GAGVSQSPRYKVAKRGQDVALRCDPISGHVSLFWYQQALGQGPEFLTYFQNEAQLDKSGLPSDRFFAERPEGSVSTLKIQRTQQEDSAVYLCASSLRGGLDQPQHFGDGTRLSIL.

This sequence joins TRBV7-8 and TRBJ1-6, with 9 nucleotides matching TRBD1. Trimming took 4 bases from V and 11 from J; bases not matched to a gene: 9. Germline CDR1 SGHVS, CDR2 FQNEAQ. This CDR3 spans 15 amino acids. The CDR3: CASSSRDRVMTPLHF. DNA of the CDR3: TGTGCCAGCAGCTCCCGGGACAGGGTGATGACACCCCTCCACTTT.

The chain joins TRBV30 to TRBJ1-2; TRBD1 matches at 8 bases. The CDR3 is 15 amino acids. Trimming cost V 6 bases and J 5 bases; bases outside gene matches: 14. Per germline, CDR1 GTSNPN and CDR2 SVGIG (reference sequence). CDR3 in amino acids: CACEDRAHGAYGYTF. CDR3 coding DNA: TGTGCCTGTGAGGACAGGGCTCACGGGGCATATGGCTACACCTTC.

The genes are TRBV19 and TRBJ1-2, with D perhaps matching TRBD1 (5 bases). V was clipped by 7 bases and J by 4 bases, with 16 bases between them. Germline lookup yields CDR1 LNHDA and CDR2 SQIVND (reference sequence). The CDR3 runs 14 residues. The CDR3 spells CASNSGPGGYGYTF. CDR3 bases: TGTGCCAGTAACTCCGGGCCCGGGGGCTATGGCTACACCTTC.

This chain's CDR3 is CASEGQPNYGYTF. CDR3 coding DNA: TGTGCCAGCGAGGGACAGCCAAACTATGGCTACACCTTC. This rearrangement joins TRBV2 to TRBJ1-2; 7 nucleotides align to TRBD1. The germline V gene encodes CDR1 SNHLY and CDR2 FYNNEI. The CDR3 has 13 residues. V dropped 8 bases and J dropped 2; count of bases not matched to a gene: 5. Full variable domain (rest looked up from reference TRBV2 and TRBJ1-2): EPEVTQTPSHQVTQMGQEVILRCVPISNHLYFYWYRQILGQKVEFLVSFYNNEISEKSEIFDDQFSVERPDGSNFTLKIRSTKLEDSAMYFCASEGQPNYGYTFGSGTRLTVV.

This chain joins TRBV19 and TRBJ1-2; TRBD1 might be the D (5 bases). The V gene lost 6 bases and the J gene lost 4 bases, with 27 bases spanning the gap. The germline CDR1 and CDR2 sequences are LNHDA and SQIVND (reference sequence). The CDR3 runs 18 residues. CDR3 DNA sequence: TGTGCCAGTAGGTCCCCTACTCCTACCGAGCGGGGCCTCTATGGCTACACCTTC. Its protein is CASRSPTPTERGLYGYTF.

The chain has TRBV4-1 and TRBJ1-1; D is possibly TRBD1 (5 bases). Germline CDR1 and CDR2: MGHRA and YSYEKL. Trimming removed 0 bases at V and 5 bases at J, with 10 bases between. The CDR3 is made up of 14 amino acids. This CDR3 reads CASSQDSGGTEAFF. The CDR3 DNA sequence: TGCGCCAGCAGCCAAGATTCCGGGGGGACTGAAGCTTTCTTT.

The CDR3 region is CASSWTSGGQYF. CDR3 nucleotide sequence: TGTGCCAGCAGCTGGACTAGCGGGGGGCAGTATTTT. V usage is TRBV6-2 or TRBV6-3 and J usage is TRBJ2-3, with TRBD2 identical over 13 bases. CDR1 MNHEY and CDR2 SVGEGT come from the germline V gene. The V and J ends lost 6 bases and 11 bases, in that order; junction bases with no gene match: 2. The CDR3 sequence is 12 residues long.

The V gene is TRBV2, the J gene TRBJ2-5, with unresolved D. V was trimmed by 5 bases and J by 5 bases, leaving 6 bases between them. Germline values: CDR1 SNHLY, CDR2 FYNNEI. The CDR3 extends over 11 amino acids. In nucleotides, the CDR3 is TGTGCCAGCAGTCCTACGGAGACCCAGTACTTC. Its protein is CASSPTETQYF.

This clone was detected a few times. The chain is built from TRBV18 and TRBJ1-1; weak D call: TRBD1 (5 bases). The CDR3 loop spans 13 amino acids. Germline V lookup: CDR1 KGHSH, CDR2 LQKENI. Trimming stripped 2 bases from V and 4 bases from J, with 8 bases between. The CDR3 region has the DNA TGTGCCAGCTCACCAAGGGACTTCACTGAAGCTTTCTTT. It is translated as CASSPRDFTEAFF.

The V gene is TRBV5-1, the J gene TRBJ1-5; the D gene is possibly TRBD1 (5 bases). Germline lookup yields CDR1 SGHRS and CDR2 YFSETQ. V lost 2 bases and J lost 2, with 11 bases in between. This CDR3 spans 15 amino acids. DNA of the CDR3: TGCGCCAGCAGCTTCGGGGGTATGGGCAATCAGCCCCAGCATTTT. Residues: CASSFGGMGNQPQHF.

CDR3 amino acids: CASSLYSHQETQYF. The CDR3 DNA is TGCGCCAGCAGCTTGTACAGTCACCAAGAGACCCAGTACTTC. The chain couples TRBV5-1 to TRBJ2-5; D unresolved. Germline CDR1 and CDR2: SGHRS and YFSETQ. V was pared by 1 base and J by 0 bases, with 7 bases between. The CDR3 runs 14 residues.

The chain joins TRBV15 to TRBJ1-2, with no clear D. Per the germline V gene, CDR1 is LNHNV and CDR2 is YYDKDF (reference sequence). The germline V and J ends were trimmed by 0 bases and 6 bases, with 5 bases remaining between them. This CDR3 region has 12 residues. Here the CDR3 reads CATSRDTNGYTF. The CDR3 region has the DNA TGTGCCACCAGCAGAGACACAAATGGCTACACCTTC.

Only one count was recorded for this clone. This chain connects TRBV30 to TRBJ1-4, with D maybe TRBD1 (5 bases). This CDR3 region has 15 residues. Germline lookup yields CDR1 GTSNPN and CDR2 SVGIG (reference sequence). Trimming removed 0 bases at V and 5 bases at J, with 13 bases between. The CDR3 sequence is CAWSVAGRRNEKLFF. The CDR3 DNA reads TGTGCCTGGAGTGTTGCGGGACGGCGAAATGAAAAACTGTTTTTT.

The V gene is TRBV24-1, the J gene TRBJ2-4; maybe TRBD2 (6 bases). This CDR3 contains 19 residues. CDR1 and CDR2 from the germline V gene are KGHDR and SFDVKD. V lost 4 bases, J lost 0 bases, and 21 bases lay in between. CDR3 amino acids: CATSDSTAGGLLAKNIQYF. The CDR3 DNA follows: TGTGCCACCAGTGACTCCACGGCGGGCGGACTACTAGCCAAAAACATTCAGTACTTC.

This CDR3 reads CASHGTGNQPQHF. CDR3 nucleotides: TGTGCCAGCCACGGGACAGGCAATCAGCCCCAGCATTTT. V is TRBV6-5 and J is TRBJ1-5; 7 nucleotides match TRBD1. The germline V gene has CDR1 MNHEY and CDR2 SVGAGI. Trimming removed 8 bases from V and 2 bases from J; junction bases left unmatched: 3. The CDR3 is 13 amino acids.

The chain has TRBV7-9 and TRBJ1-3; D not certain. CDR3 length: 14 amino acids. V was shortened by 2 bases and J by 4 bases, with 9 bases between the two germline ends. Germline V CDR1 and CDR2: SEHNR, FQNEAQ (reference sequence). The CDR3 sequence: CASSLSWQGNTIYF. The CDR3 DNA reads TGTGCCAGCAGCTTATCGTGGCAGGGAAACACCATATATTTT. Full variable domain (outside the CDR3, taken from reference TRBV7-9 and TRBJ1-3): DTGVSQNPRHKITKRGQNVTFRCDPISEHNRLYWYRQTLGQGPEFLTYFQNEAQLEKSRLLSDRFSAERPKGSFSTLEIQRTEQGDSAMYLCASSLSWQGNTIYFGEGSWLTVV.

CDR3 in amino acids: CAARKGGGMNTEAFF. In nucleotides, the CDR3 is TGTGCCGCCAGGAAAGGGGGTGGCATGAACACTGAAGCTTTCTTT. The rearrangement links TRBV19 to TRBJ1-1; D perhaps matches TRBD1 (6 bases). The CDR3 extends over 15 amino acids. Trimming cost V 11 bases and J 0 bases, with 19 bases left between them. Germline values: CDR1 LNHDA, CDR2 SQIVND (reference sequence).

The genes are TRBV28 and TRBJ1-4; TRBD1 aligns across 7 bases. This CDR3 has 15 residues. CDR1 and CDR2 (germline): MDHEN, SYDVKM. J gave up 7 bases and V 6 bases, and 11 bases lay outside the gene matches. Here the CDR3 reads CASSRGDSGTEKLFF. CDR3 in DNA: TGTGCCAGCAGCCGCGGGGACAGTGGCACTGAAAAACTGTTTTTT.

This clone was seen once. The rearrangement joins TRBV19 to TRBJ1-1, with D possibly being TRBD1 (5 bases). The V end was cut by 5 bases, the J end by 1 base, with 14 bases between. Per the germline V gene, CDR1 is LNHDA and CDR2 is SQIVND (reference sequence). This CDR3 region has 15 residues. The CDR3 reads CASSVTGAGNTEAFF. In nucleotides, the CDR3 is TGTGCCAGTAGTGTCACAGGAGCCGGGAACACTGAAGCTTTCTTT.

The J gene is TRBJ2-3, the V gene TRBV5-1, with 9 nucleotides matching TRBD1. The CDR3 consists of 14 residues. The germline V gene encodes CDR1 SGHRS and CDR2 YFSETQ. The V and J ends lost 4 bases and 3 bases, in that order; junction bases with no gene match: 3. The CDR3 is CASSPGQGTDTQYF. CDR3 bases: TGCGCCAGCAGCCCTGGACAGGGGACAGATACGCAGTATTTT.

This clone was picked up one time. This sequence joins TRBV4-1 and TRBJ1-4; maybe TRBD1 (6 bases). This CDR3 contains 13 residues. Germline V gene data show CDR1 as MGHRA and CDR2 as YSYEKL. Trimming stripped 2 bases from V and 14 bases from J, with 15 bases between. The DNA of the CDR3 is TGCGCCAGCAGCCAAAGAGGGGGAGACTTGCTGTTTTTT. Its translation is CASSQRGGDLLFF.

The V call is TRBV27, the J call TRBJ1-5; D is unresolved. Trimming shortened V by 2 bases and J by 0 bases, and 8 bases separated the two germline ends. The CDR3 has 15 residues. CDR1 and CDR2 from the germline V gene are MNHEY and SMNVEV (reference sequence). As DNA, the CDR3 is TGTGCCAGCAGTTTAACAGTGTATAGCAATCAGCCCCAGCATTTT. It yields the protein CASSLTVYSNQPQHF.

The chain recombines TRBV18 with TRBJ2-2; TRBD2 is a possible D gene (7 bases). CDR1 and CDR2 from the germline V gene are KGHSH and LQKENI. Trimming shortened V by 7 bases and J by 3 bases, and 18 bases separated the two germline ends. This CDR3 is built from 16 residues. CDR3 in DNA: TGTGCCAGCTTGCGATCGGGGGGCGCCGACACCGGGGAGCTGTTTTTT. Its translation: CASLRSGGADTGELFF.

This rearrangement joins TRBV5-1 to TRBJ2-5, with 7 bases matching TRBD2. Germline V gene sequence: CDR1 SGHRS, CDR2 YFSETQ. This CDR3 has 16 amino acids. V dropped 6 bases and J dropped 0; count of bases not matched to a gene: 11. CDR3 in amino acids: CASTGGGPNHQETQYF. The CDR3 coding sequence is TGCGCCAGCACTGGGGGGGGACCGAACCACCAAGAGACCCAGTACTTC.

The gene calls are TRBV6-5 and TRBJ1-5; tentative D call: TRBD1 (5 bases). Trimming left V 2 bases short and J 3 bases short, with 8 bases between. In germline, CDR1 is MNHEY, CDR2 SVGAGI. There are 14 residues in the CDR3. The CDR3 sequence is CASSYGTYNQPQHF. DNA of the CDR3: TGTGCCAGCAGTTACGGGACTTACAATCAGCCCCAGCATTTT.